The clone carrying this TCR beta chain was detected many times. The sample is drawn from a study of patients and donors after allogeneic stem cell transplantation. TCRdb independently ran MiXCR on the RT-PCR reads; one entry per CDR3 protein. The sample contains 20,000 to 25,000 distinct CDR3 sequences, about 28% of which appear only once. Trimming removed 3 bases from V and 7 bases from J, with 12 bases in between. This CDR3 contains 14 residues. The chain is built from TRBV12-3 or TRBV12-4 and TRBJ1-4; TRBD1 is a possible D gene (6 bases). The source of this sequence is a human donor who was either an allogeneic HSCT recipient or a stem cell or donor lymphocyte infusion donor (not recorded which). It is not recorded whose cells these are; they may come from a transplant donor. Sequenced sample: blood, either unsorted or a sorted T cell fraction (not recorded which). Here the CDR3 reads CASSLGAAVEKLFF. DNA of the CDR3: TGTGCCAGCAGTTTGGGGGCGGCGGTTGAAAAACTGTTTTTT.